These 24 T cell receptor beta chains came from one sample sequenced in a study of lymphopenia after photon versus proton radiotherapy. TCRdb's table, derived via immunoSEQ multiplex PCR, lists solely in-frame clones and lacks some. This table has approximately 25,000 clones, about 91% appearing once. Material: peripheral blood, obtained from a patient treated with photon-based radiotherapy. The receptors shown here come from a man aged 45 to 65 with gastric cancer.

V usage is TRBV6-1 and J usage is TRBJ2-7, with a possible D match to TRBD2 (6 bases). V was cut by 6 bases and J by 3 bases, with 12 bases left in between. Germline V lookup: CDR1 MNHNS, CDR2 SASEGT. The CDR3 is 13 residues long. The CDR3 sequence: CASSPGEFYEQYV. CDR3 sequence (DNA): TGTGCCAGCAGCCCGGGGGAGTTCTACGAGCAGTACGTC.

The chain has TRBV30 and TRBJ1-4, with D tentatively TRBD1 (5 bases). V dropped 3 bases and J dropped 1 base, with 15 bases sitting between them. Germline V gene lookup returns CDR1 GTSNPN and CDR2 SVGIG (reference sequence). This CDR3 is built from 16 residues. CDR3 protein: CAWRGEGGGTNEKLFF. DNA of the CDR3: TGTGCCTGGAGAGGAGAGGGCGGGGGAACTAATGAAAAACTGTTTTTT.

The rearrangement links TRBV6-5 to TRBJ2-1, with 7 bases lining up with TRBD1. In germline, CDR1 is MNHEY, CDR2 SVGAGI. V shed 6 bases and J 8 bases; nucleotides not matched to a gene: 10. The CDR3 runs to 14 residues. The CDR3 reads CASRTGTVSDEQFF. CDR3 DNA: TGTGCCAGCAGAACCGGGACAGTCAGCGATGAGCAGTTCTTC.

This chain uses TRBV10-2 with TRBJ1-1; D not resolved. The CDR3 spans 12 residues. Trimming took off 4 bases at V and 3 bases at J, with 6 bases between the two ends. CDR1 is WSHSY, CDR2 SAAADI, per germline. The CDR3 region is CASSVRDTEAFF. As DNA, the CDR3 is TGCGCCAGCAGTGTACGGGACACTGAAGCTTTCTTT.

The V call is TRBV7-3, the J call TRBJ2-3; D call uncertain. The CDR3 has 15 amino acids. CDR1 is SGHTA, CDR2 FQGTGA, per germline. Trimming cost V 1 base and J 1 base, with 9 bases left between them. CDR3 sequence reads: CASSLNAPRTDTQYF. CDR3 in DNA: TGTGCCAGCAGCTTAAACGCGCCTCGCACAGATACGCAGTATTTT.

The chain links TRBV6-6 to TRBJ2-2, with D perhaps matching TRBD1 (6 bases). This CDR3 is 15 amino acids long. The V gene lost 2 bases and the J gene lost 8 bases, with 15 bases spanning the gap. CDR1 and CDR2 from the germline V gene are MNHNY and SVGAGI (reference sequence). CDR3 sequence (DNA): TGTGCCAGCAGTTACACGCAGCAGGGGTCAGGGGAGCTGTTTTTT. It is translated as CASSYTQQGSGELFF.

The chain joins TRBV5-7 to TRBJ1-3, with D unclear. TRBV5-7 is flagged as an ORF with uncertain function. V was clipped by 1 base and J by 4 bases, with 6 bases between them. The CDR3 runs 13 residues. The CDR3 loop reads CASSLQRGNTIYF. CDR3 nucleotides: TGTGCCAGCAGCTTGCAAAGGGGAAACACCATATATTTT.

The rearrangement links TRBV5-1 to TRBJ1-3; 7 bases are a match to TRBD1. The CDR3 is 15 residues long. J was trimmed by 0 bases and V by 0 bases; bases with no gene match: 0. Germline V gives CDR1 SGHRS, CDR2 YFSETQ. Here the CDR3 DNA reads TGCGCCAGCAGCTTGGCAGGGGGCTCTGGAAACACCATATATTTT. Its protein is CASSLAGGSGNTIYF.

The chain employs TRBV10-2 and TRBJ1-1; D uncertain. The CDR3 covers 12 residues. Trimming took 3 bases from V and 3 from J, leaving 5 bases between them. The germline V gene has CDR1 WSHSY and CDR2 SAAADI. The CDR3 spells CASSESYTEAFF. Here the CDR3 DNA reads TGCGCCAGCAGTGAATCATACACTGAAGCTTTCTTT.

The chain is built from TRBV14 and TRBJ1-1; D uncertain. The V gene lost 1 base and the J gene lost 11 bases, with 11 bases spanning the gap. This CDR3 is built from 12 residues. Germline CDR1 is SGHDN and CDR2 is FVKESK. CDR3 DNA sequence: TGTGCCAGCAGCCAAGGGAGGGCGGTGGCTTTCTTT. Translation gives CASSQGRAVAFF.

The genes are TRBV7-2 and TRBJ2-4; D gene ambiguous. Trimming stripped 5 bases from V and 1 base from J, with 18 bases between. The CDR3 length is 17 residues. Germline V lookup: CDR1 SGHTA, CDR2 FQGNSA. The CDR3: CASSASGRVFAKNIQYF. In DNA form, the CDR3 reads TGTGCCAGCAGCGCCTCCGGTCGGGTGTTTGCCAAAAACATTCAGTACTTC.

This chain links TRBV6-5 with TRBJ1-5, with 9 bases identical to TRBD1. This CDR3 region has 15 residues. The ends lost 5 bases at V and 4 bases at J; junction bases unmatched: 6. Germline V gene data show CDR1 as MNHEY and CDR2 as SVGAGI. CDR3 residues: CASSRGQGRNQPQHF. Here the CDR3 DNA reads TGTGCCAGCAGTCGGGGACAGGGCCGGAATCAGCCCCAGCATTTT.

This clone came up once. The chain is built from TRBV7-6 and TRBJ1-1; D is uncertain. CDR1 and CDR2 from the germline V gene are SGHVS and FNYEAQ. V was cut by 5 bases and J by 4 bases, with 8 bases left in between. The CDR3 contains 12 residues. In nucleotides, the CDR3 is TGTGCCAGCAGCAGCGGGAGCACTGAAGCTTTCTTT. This gives the protein CASSSGSTEAFF.

The chain combines TRBV7-3 with TRBJ1-1, with D perhaps matching TRBD1 (6 bases). Germline CDR1 SGHTA, CDR2 FQGTGA. The CDR3 consists of 11 residues. Trimming took 1 base from V and 10 from J, leaving 7 bases between them. In DNA, the CDR3 is TGTGCCAGCAGCTTAAACAGGGTAGCTTTCTTT. It translates to CASSLNRVAFF.

The rearrangement joins TRBV10-1 to TRBJ2-7; 12 positions match TRBD1. Trimming at V came to 5 bases and at J to 7 bases, leaving 12 bases not matched to a gene. The CDR3 is 16 amino acids. From germline, CDR1 is WNHNN and CDR2 SYGVQD (reference sequence). The CDR3: CASSYTRDRGLREQYF. In DNA form, the CDR3 reads TGCGCCAGCAGTTACACCCGGGACAGGGGGCTGAGGGAGCAGTACTTC.

V gene TRBV6-5 combines with J gene TRBJ2-5; TRBD1 aligns across 11 bases. Germline V gives CDR1 MNHEY, CDR2 SVGAGI. V shed 4 bases, J shed 4 bases, and the junction held 2 bases outside the gene matches. This CDR3 region has 14 residues. The CDR3: CASSSGTGGETQYF. CDR3 bases: TGTGCCAGCAGTTCCGGGACAGGGGGAGAGACCCAGTACTTC.

The rearrangement uses TRBV5-1 and TRBJ2-2; the D is unclear. Trimming stripped 3 bases from V and 3 bases from J, with 9 bases between. CDR3 length equals 14 residues. Germline lookup yields CDR1 SGHRS and CDR2 YFSETQ. CDR3: CASSWPLDTGELFF. In DNA form, the CDR3 reads TGCGCCAGCAGCTGGCCGCTAGACACCGGGGAGCTGTTTTTT.

The chain carries TRBV27 and TRBJ1-4; TRBD1 might be the D (6 bases). Trimming shortened V by 10 bases and J by 7 bases, and 16 bases separated the two germline ends. The CDR3 spans 13 residues. Germline V gene data show CDR1 as MNHEY and CDR2 as SMNVEV (reference sequence). CDR3 sequence reads: CATQGFRGEKLFF. In DNA form, the CDR3 reads TGTGCCACCCAGGGGTTTCGCGGTGAAAAACTGTTTTTT.

CDR3 coding DNA: TGTGCCAGCAGCTCCCGGGCGCCCACAGTGGATACGCAGTATTTT. Translated: CASSSRAPTVDTQYF. The chain has TRBV5-6 and TRBJ2-3; D not resolved. The CDR3 has 15 residues. CDR1 SGHDT and CDR2 YYEEEE come from the germline V gene. V lost 3 bases and J lost 6, with 17 bases in between.

This chain joins TRBV5-6 and TRBJ1-1; the D gene is possibly TRBD1 (6 bases). V shed 4 bases and J shed 9 bases, with 13 bases lying between them. Looked up from germline, CDR1 is SGHDT and CDR2 is YYEEEE. This CDR3 has 12 residues. CDR3 loop: CASSRTGTQAFF. The DNA for the CDR3 is TGTGCCAGCAGCAGAACCGGGACACAAGCTTTCTTT.

The chain employs TRBV25-1 and TRBJ1-1; no reliable D call. Germline V gene data show CDR1 as MGHDK and CDR2 as SYGVNS. The CDR3 has 11 amino acids. V was pared by 5 bases and J by 1 base, with 2 bases between. The CDR3 region is CASSRNTEAFF. The CDR3 nucleotides are TGTGCCAGCAGTAGGAACACTGAAGCTTTCTTT.

The V gene is TRBV18, the J gene TRBJ1-5; TRBD1 might be the D (5 bases). There are 13 residues in the CDR3. Between the trimmed V and J ends, which lost 8 bases and 3 bases, there was a span of 11 bases. Germline CDR1 reads KGHSH; CDR2 reads LQKENI. CDR3 sequence reads: CASTGRYNQPQHF. The CDR3 DNA follows: TGTGCCAGCACGGGACGGTACAATCAGCCCCAGCATTTT. The entire variable domain, with the rest obtained from reference TRBV18 and TRBJ1-5, is as follows: NAGVMQNPRHLVRRRGQEARLRCSPMKGHSHVYWYRQLPEEGLKFMVYLQKENIIDESGMPKERFSAEFPKEGPSILRIQQVVRGDSAAYFCASTGRYNQPQHFGDGTRLSIL.

The chain combines TRBV10-3 with TRBJ2-3, with D uncertain. Germline V gene lookup returns CDR1 ENHRY and CDR2 SYGVKD. The CDR3 covers 11 residues. V dropped 6 bases and J dropped 3 bases, with 4 bases sitting between them. The CDR3 loop is CAIRGTDTQYF. In DNA form, the CDR3 reads TGTGCCATCAGAGGGACAGATACGCAGTATTTT.

J is TRBJ2-3 and V is TRBV4-2, with TRBD2 matching 16 bases. The CDR3 has 16 residues. Germline CDR1 LGHNA, CDR2 YNFKEQ. J was trimmed by 5 bases and V by 3 bases; bases with no gene match: 2. CDR3: CASSQGLAGGEDTQYF. The CDR3 bases are TGTGCCAGCAGCCAGGGACTAGCGGGGGGGGAAGATACGCAGTATTTT.